One and the same sample provided the 10 T cell receptor beta chains below, sequenced in a study of cytomegalovirus exposure and HLA in healthy donors. PCR amplification relied on 60 Vbeta primers (plus 13 Jbeta primers). Here immunoSEQ multiplex PCR was the method, and the copy in TCRdb shows in-frame clones only, minus some. Among over 150,000 clones listed, less than 85% were seen once. Sequencing was carried out using PBMCs. Receptor source: a boy aged 2 to 10 in good health and CMV-seronegative.

The rearrangement links TRBV5-6 to TRBJ2-2; possibly TRBD2 for D (5 bases). The CDR3 sequence is 16 residues long. V gave up 1 base and J gave up 3 bases, with 13 bases separating them. CDR1 SGHDT and CDR2 YYEEEE come from the germline V gene. CDR3 sequence reads: CASSLPTREYTGELFF. The CDR3 region has the DNA TGTGCCAGCAGCTTGCCGACAAGGGAGTACACCGGGGAGCTGTTTTTT. The variable domain in full, completed from reference TRBV5-6 and TRBJ2-2, reads DAGVTQSPTHLIKTRGQQVTLRCSPKSGHDTVSWYQQALGQGPQFIFQYYEEEERQRGNFPDRFSGHQFPNYSSELNVNALLLGDSALYLCASSLPTREYTGELFFGEGSRLTVL.

This chain joins TRBV27 and TRBJ2-1; D is undetermined. Trimming left V 3 bases short and J 9 bases short, with 15 bases between. Per germline, CDR1 MNHEY and CDR2 SMNVEV (reference sequence). The CDR3 has 14 residues. In nucleotides, the CDR3 is TGTGCCAGCAGTTTTAAGGTCGAGGTCGGTGAGCAGTTCTTC. Translating gives CASSFKVEVGEQFF.

The chain uses TRBV7-8 and TRBJ2-2; TRBD2 matches at 8 bases. J gave up 7 bases and V 7 bases, and 17 bases lay outside the gene matches. Per germline, CDR1 SGHVS and CDR2 FQNEAQ. CDR3 length equals 17 residues. Here the CDR3 DNA reads TGTGCCAGCACCTCCCCGCGGGGCGGGAGGCCAAGCGGGGAGCTGTTTTTT. It specifies CASTSPRGGRPSGELFF.

The chain employs TRBV27 and TRBJ1-1; a weak D match, TRBD1 (5 bases). Germline assignment: CDR1 MNHEY and CDR2 SMNVEV (reference sequence). Trimming left V 2 bases short and J 0 bases short, with 13 bases between. The CDR3 runs to 16 residues. The chain's CDR3 is CASSLQGPQMNTEAFF. For the CDR3, the DNA is TGTGCCAGCAGTTTACAGGGTCCGCAAATGAACACTGAAGCTTTCTTT.

This clone was found once. Germline is not matched at one junction end, which may reflect a read error. This chain uses TRBV7-2 with TRBJ2-7; 8 bases agree with TRBD1. Germline values: CDR1 SGHTA, CDR2 FQGNSA. This CDR3 is built from 15 residues. CDR3 in DNA: TGTGTCAGCAGCTTCCCAGGACAGGGTATCTACGAGCAGTACTTC. Residues: CVSSFPGQGIYEQYF.

This clone appeared a single time. The chain couples TRBV30 to TRBJ1-5; 11 bases line up with TRBD1. Losses at the gene ends were 5 bases for V and 6 bases for J; bases not matched to a gene: 0. CDR1 GTSNPN and CDR2 SVGIG come from the germline V gene (reference sequence). CDR3 length: 12 residues. This CDR3 is CAWGTGGQPQHF. CDR3 DNA: TGTGCCTGGGGGACAGGGGGTCAGCCCCAGCATTTT.

The rearrangement links TRBV30 to TRBJ1-1; 8 positions agree with TRBD1. J was trimmed by 10 bases and V by 3 bases; bases with no gene match: 19. Germline V lookup: CDR1 GTSNPN, CDR2 SVGIG (reference sequence). The CDR3 consists of 16 residues. CDR3 residues: CAWSAPRQGNGSGAFF. The DNA for the CDR3 is TGTGCCTGGAGCGCCCCAAGACAGGGGAACGGGTCCGGAGCTTTCTTT.

As regards this clone: At one of its ends the junction is not consistent with the germline gene, which may arise from a read error. This rearrangement joins TRBV7-2 to TRBJ2-7; 12 nucleotides line up with TRBD2. Germline-derived CDR1 and CDR2 are SGHTA and FQGNSA. This CDR3 contains 14 residues. CDR3 region: CASSASGRAYGQYF. The CDR3 DNA follows: TGTGCCAGCAGCGCTAGCGGGAGGGCCTACGGGCAGTACTTC.

A remark on this clone: Different DNA sequences within this sample yield the same CDR3. V gene TRBV13 combines with J gene TRBJ2-6, with D possibly TRBD1 on 5 matching bases. Germline-derived CDR1 and CDR2 are PRHDT and FYEKMQ (reference sequence). V was shortened by 2 bases and J by 0 bases, with 5 bases between the two germline ends. This CDR3 is 15 amino acids long. The DNA for the CDR3 is TGTGCCAGCAGCTTAAGGGGCTCTGGGGCCAACGTCCTGACTTTC. Residues: CASSLRGSGANVLTF.

This chain connects TRBV18 to TRBJ2-7, with 10 bases that match TRBD2. With 4 bases clipped from V and 5 bases from J, the junction kept 5 bases outside the gene matches. The CDR3 is 14 residues long. Germline V CDR1 and CDR2: KGHSH, LQKENI. The CDR3 DNA reads TGTGCCAGCTCACTCGGGACTAGCGACCACGAGCAGTACTTC. It codes for CASSLGTSDHEQYF.